The clone carrying this TCR beta chain showed up just a few times. Its target is not known. CDR1 is LGHNA, CDR2 YSLEER, per germline. With 3 bases removed from V and 3 bases from J, the gap between germline ends came to 11 bases. CDR3 length: 15 residues. The sample originates from a study of STAT5B mutations in CD4+ large granular lymphocyte leukemia. Study-level points and caveats: Main leukemic clonotypes were patient-specific, but 20% to 25% appeared at low frequency elsewhere. TRBV06-family usage was enriched in top patient clones (8/27) versus controls (2/35).

How the authors handled the data: Productive clonotypes were detectable down to 2.59 x 10-5 frequency. The assay was immunoSEQ multiplex PCR, and TCRdb's table has in-frame clones only and misses some. The DNA was the basis for D and trimming; V, J and clone size are from that table. The data show roughly 30,000 clones, about two thirds seen once. The genes are TRBV4-3 and TRBJ2-2, with unresolved D. The TCR originated in a human donor in good health. Material: CD4+ T cells from blood buffy coats. CDR3 amino acids: CASSHVPGDTGELFF. The CDR3 DNA sequence: TGCGCCAGCAGCCACGTCCCGGGCGACACCGGGGAGCTGTTTTTT.